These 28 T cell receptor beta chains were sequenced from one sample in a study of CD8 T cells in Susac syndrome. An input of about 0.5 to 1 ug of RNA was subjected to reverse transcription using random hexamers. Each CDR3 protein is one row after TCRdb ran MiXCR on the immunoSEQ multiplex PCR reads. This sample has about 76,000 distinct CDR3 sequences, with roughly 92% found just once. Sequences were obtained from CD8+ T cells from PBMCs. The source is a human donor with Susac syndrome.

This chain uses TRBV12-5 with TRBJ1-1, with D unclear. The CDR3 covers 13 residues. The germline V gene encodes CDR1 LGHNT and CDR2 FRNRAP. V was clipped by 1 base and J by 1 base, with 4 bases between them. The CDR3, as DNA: TGTGCTAGTGGTTTGGCAGAGAACACTGAAGCTTTCTTT. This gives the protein CASGLAENTEAFF.

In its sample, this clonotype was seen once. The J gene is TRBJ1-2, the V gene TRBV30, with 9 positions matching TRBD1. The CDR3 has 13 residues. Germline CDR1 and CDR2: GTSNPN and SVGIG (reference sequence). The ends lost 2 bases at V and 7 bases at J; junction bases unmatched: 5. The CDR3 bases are TGTGCCTGGAGTATACAGGGGGCAATTGGCTACACCTTC. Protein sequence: CAWSIQGAIGYTF.

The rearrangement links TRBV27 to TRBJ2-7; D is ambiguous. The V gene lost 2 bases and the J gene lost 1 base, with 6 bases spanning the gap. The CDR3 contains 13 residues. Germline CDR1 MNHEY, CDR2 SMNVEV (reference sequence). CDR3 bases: TGTGCCAGCAGTTTAGGCAGGTCCTACGAGCAGTACTTC. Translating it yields CASSLGRSYEQYF.

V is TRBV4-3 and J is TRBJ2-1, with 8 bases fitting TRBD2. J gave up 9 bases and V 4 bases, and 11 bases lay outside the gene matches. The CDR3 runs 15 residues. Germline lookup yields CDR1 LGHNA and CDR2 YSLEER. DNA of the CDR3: TGCGCCAGCAGCCCCTCCGAGCGGGAGTGGACTGAGCAGTTCTTC. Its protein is CASSPSEREWTEQFF.

The CDR3 nucleotides read TGTGCCAGCAGTTTAGGTGAGGAAGATACGCAGTATTTT. It specifies CASSLGEEDTQYF. This rearrangement joins TRBV12-3 or TRBV12-4 to TRBJ2-3; no clear D gene. The CDR3 contains 13 residues. Trimming removed 1 base at V and 5 bases at J, with 7 bases between.

This CDR3 reads CSVNPAGGTTDTQYF. CDR3 DNA: TGCAGTGTCAATCCGGCGGGCGGGACCACAGATACGCAGTATTTT. This rearrangement joins TRBV20-1 to TRBJ2-3; D possibly corresponds to TRBD2 (6 bases). CDR1 and CDR2 (germline): DFQATT, SNEGSKA (reference sequence). V was pared by 7 bases and J by 2 bases, with 19 bases between. The CDR3 contains 15 residues.

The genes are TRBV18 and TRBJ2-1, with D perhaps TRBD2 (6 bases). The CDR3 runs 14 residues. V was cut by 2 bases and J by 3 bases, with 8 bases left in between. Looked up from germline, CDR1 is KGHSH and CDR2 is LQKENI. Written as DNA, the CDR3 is TGTGCCAGCTCACCAGCGGGGCGCTACAATGAGCAGTTCTTC. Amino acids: CASSPAGRYNEQFF. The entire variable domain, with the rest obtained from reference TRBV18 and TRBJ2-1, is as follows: NAGVMQNPRHLVRRRGQEARLRCSPMKGHSHVYWYRQLPEEGLKFMVYLQKENIIDESGMPKERFSAEFPKEGPSILRIQQVVRGDSAAYFCASSPAGRYNEQFFGPGTRLTVL.

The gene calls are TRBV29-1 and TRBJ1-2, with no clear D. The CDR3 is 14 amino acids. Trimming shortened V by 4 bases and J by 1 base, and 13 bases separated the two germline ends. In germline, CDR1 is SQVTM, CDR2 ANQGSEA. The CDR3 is CSVVSESSNYGYTF. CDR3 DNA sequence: TGCAGCGTTGTTTCAGAAAGCAGTAACTATGGCTACACCTTC.

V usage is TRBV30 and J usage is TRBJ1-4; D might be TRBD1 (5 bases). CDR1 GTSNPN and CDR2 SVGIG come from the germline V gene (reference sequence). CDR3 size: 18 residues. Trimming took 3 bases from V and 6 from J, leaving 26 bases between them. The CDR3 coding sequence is TGTGCCTGGAGCCGGGGATCTTTTTTGGGGACTTTGGATGAAAAACTGTTTTTT. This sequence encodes CAWSRGSFLGTLDEKLFF. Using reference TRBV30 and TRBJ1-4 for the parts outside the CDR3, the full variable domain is SQTIHQWPATLVQPVGSPLSLECTVEGTSNPNLYWYRQAAGRGLQLLFYSVGIGQISSEVPQNLSASRPQDRQFILSSKKLLLSDSGFYLCAWSRGSFLGTLDEKLFFGSGTQLSVL.

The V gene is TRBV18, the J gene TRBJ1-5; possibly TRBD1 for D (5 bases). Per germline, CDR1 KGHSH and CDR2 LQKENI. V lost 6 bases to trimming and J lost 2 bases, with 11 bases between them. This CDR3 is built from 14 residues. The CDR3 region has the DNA TGTGCCAGCTCGGATCAGGGAGGCAATCAGCCCCAGCATTTT. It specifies CASSDQGGNQPQHF. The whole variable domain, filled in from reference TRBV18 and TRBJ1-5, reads NAGVMQNPRHLVRRRGQEARLRCSPMKGHSHVYWYRQLPEEGLKFMVYLQKENIIDESGMPKERFSAEFPKEGPSILRIQQVVRGDSAAYFCASSDQGGNQPQHFGDGTRLSIL.

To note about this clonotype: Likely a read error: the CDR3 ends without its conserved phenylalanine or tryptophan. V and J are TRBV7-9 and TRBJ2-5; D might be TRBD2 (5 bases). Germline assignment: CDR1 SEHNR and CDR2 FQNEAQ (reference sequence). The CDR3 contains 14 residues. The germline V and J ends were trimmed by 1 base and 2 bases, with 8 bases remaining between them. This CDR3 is CASSLGLAQETQYS. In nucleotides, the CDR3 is TGTGCCAGCAGCTTAGGCCTAGCACAAGAGACCCAGTACTCC.

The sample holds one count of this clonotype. CDR3 protein: CASSGGHRYGYTF. DNA of the CDR3: TGTGCCAGCAGCGGCGGACACCGCTATGGCTACACCTTC. V gene TRBV7-2 combines with J gene TRBJ1-2, with D possibly matching TRBD1 (5 bases). Trimming removed 5 bases from V and 4 bases from J, with 11 bases in between. Germline values: CDR1 SGHTA, CDR2 FQGNSA. This CDR3 contains 13 residues.

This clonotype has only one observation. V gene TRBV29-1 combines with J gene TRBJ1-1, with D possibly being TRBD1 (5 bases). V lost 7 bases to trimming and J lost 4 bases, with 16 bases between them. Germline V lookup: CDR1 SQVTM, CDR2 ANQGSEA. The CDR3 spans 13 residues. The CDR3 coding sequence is TGCAGCGCCGGGCAGGGTATTGGCACTGAAGCTTTCTTT. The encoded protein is CSAGQGIGTEAFF.

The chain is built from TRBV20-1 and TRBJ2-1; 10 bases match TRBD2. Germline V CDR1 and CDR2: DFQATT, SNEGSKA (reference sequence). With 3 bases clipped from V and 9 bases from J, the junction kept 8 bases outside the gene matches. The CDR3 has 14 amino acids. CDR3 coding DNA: TGCAGTGCTAGTAGCGTAGCGGGAGGTGGTGAGCAGTTCTTC. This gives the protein CSASSVAGGGEQFF.

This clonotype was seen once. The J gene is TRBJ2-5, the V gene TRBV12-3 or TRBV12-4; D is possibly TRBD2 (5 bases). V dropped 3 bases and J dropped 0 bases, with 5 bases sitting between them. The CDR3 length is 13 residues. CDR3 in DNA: TGTGCCAGCAGTTTGCGGGACCAAGAGACCCAGTACTTC. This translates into CASSLRDQETQYF.

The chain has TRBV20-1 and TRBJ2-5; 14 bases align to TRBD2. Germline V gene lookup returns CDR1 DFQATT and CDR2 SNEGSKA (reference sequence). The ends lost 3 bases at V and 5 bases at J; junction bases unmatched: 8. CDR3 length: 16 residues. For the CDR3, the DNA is TGCAGTGCTAGGGACCGACTAGCGGGGGGGCCTGAGACCCAGTACTTC. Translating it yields CSARDRLAGGPETQYF.

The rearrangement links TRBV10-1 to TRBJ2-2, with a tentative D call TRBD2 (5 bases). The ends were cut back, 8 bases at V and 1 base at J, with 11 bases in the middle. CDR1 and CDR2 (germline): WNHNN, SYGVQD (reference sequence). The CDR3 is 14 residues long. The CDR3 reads CASRIAKNTGELFF. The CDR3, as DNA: TGCGCCAGCCGAATAGCGAAGAACACCGGGGAGCTGTTTTTT.

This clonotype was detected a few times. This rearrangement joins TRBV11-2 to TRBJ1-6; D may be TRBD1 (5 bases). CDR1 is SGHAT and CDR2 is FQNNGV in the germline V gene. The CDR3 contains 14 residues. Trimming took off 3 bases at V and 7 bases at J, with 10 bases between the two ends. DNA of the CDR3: TGTGCCAGCAGCTTCGGGACCCCCAATTCACCCCTCCACTTT. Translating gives CASSFGTPNSPLHF.

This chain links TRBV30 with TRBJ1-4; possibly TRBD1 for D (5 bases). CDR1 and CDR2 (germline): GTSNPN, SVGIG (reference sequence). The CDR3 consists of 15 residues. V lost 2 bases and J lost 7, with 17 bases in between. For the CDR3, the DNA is TGTGCCTGGAGTCCCATGGACACCCGGAGTGAAAAACTGTTTTTT. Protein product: CAWSPMDTRSEKLFF.

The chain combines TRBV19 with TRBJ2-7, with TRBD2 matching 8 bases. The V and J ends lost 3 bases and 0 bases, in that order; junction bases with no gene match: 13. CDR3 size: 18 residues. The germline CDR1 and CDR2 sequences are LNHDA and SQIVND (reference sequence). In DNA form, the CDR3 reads TGTGCCAGTAGTATGTGGAGTAGCGGGGAAGGCCTCTCCTACGAGCAGTACTTC. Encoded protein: CASSMWSSGEGLSYEQYF.

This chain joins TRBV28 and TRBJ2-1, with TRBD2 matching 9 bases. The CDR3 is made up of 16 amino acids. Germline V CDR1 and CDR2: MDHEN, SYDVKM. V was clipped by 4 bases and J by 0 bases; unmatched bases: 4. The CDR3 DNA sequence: TGTGCCAGCAGTTCCTTTAGCGGGAGCTCCTACAATGAGCAGTTCTTC. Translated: CASSSFSGSSYNEQFF.

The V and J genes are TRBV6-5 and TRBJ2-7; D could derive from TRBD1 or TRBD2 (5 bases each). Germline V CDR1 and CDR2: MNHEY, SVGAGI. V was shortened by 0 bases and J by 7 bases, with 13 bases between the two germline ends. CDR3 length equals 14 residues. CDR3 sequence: CASSYSVEGWEQYF. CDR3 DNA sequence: TGTGCCAGCAGTTACTCGGTCGAGGGGTGGGAGCAGTACTTC.

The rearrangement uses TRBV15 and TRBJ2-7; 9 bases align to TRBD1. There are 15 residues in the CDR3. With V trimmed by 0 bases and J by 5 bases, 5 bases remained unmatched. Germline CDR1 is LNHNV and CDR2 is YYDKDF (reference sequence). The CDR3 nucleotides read TGTGCCACCAGCAGAGATAGGGACAGGGACCACGAGCAGTACTTC. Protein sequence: CATSRDRDRDHEQYF.

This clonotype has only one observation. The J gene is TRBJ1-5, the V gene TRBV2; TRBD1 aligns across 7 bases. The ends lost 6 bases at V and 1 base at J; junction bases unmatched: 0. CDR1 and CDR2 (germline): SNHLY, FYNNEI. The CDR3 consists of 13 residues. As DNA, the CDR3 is TGTGCCAGCAGACAGGGGAGCAATCAGCCCCAGCATTTT. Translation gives CASRQGSNQPQHF.

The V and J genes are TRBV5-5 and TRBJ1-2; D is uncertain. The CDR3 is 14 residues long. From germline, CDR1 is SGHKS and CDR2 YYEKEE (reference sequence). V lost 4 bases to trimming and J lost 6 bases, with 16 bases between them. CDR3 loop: CASSGRGPGDGYTF. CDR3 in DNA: TGTGCCAGCAGCGGCCGAGGGCCCGGGGATGGCTACACCTTC.

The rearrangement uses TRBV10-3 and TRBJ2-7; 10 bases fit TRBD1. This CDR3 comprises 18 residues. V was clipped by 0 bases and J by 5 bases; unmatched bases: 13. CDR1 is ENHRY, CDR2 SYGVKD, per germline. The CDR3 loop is CAISESVLRDRGGHEQYF. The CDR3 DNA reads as TGTGCCATCAGTGAGTCCGTCTTAAGGGACAGGGGAGGCCACGAGCAGTACTTC.

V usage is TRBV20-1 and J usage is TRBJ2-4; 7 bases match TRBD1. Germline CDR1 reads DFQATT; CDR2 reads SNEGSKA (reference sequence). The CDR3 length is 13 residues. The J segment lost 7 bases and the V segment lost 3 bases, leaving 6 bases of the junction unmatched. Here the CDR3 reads CSASSGGGNIQYF. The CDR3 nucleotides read TGCAGTGCTAGTTCAGGGGGTGGGAACATTCAGTACTTC.

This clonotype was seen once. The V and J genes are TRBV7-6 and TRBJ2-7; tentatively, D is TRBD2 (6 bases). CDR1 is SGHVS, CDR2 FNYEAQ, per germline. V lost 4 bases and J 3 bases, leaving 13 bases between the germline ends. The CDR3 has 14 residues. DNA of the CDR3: TGTGCCAGCAGCTCCCTGGAGGGACTCTACGAGCAGTACTTC. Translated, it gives CASSSLEGLYEQYF.